Following are 21 T cell receptor beta chains from one sample sequenced in a study of identifying expanded T cells in peripheral blood. The data were produced by immunoSEQ multiplex PCR, yet TCRdb's version contains in-frame clones alone and is incomplete. The data hold about 130,000 clones, with roughly 90% observed a single time. Material: blood. These TCRs come from a person aged 18 to 70 in good health.

The V gene is TRBV10-3, the J gene TRBJ1-5, with D maybe TRBD1 (6 bases). The CDR3 covers 14 residues. V lost 5 bases and J 6 bases, leaving 14 bases between the germline ends. Germline V gene sequence: CDR1 ENHRY, CDR2 SYGVKD. The CDR3 sequence is CAISTGSLGQPQHF. The CDR3 DNA is TGTGCCATCAGTACAGGGAGTCTAGGTCAGCCCCAGCATTTT.

The chain employs TRBV7-9 and TRBJ1-1; D is ambiguous. The CDR3 is 12 residues long. V dropped 8 bases and J dropped 8 bases, with 15 bases sitting between them. Germline values: CDR1 SEHNR, CDR2 FQNEAQ (reference sequence). The CDR3 loop reads CASGFEQPEAFF. DNA for the CDR3: TGTGCCAGCGGGTTTGAACAGCCAGAAGCTTTCTTT.

The rearrangement joins TRBV18 to TRBJ2-3; unclear D gene. Trimming left V 5 bases short and J 3 bases short, with 3 bases between. Germline V gives CDR1 KGHSH, CDR2 LQKENI. The CDR3 length is 11 residues. CDR3: CASSFTDTQYF. In DNA, the CDR3 is TGTGCCAGCTCATTTACAGATACGCAGTATTTT.

V is TRBV7-6 and J is TRBJ2-5, with 8 nucleotides matching TRBD1. The CDR3 extends over 14 amino acids. Losses at the gene ends were 2 bases for V and 3 bases for J; bases not matched to a gene: 2. Per the germline V gene, CDR1 is SGHVS and CDR2 is FNYEAQ. CDR3 in DNA: TGTGCCAGCAGCTTACACAGGGGGAAAGAGACCCAGTACTTC. Protein product: CASSLHRGKETQYF.

The J gene is TRBJ2-2, the V gene TRBV6-5; unclear D gene. V was clipped by 5 bases and J by 5 bases, with 9 bases between them. The germline CDR1 and CDR2 sequences are MNHEY and SVGAGI. The CDR3 has 13 residues. The CDR3 DNA follows: TGTGCCAGCAGTCAGTACGGAACCGGGGAGCTGTTTTTT. It is translated as CASSQYGTGELFF.

The genes are TRBV6-5 and TRBJ1-1; no clear D. The V end was cut by 6 bases, the J end by 0 bases, with 2 bases between. The CDR3 is 11 residues long. CDR1 is MNHEY, CDR2 SVGAGI, per germline. The CDR3 here is CASRLNTEAFF. The CDR3 nucleotides read TGTGCCAGCAGACTGAACACTGAAGCTTTCTTT.

There are many counts of this clone. The chain combines TRBV14 with TRBJ2-1; D is unresolved. V dropped 1 base and J dropped 6 bases, with 7 bases sitting between them. Germline values: CDR1 SGHDN, CDR2 FVKESK. This CDR3 is 13 amino acids long. The DNA for the CDR3 is TGTGCCAGCAGCCAAGTTTGGGGCAATGAGCAGTTCTTC. It codes for CASSQVWGNEQFF.

The chain recombines TRBV28 with TRBJ1-1, with unresolved D. V was trimmed by 8 bases and J by 2 bases, leaving 9 bases between them. The CDR3 is made up of 12 amino acids. Germline V gene sequence: CDR1 MDHEN, CDR2 SYDVKM. The CDR3 DNA follows: TGTGCCAGCGGAGATGTCAACACTGAAGCTTTCTTT. This codes for CASGDVNTEAFF.

The rearrangement joins TRBV19 to TRBJ2-1; D may be TRBD1 (6 bases). CDR1 and CDR2 (germline): LNHDA, SQIVND (reference sequence). CDR3 length: 16 residues. V lost 4 bases to trimming and J lost 8 bases, with 21 bases between them. The CDR3 sequence: CASSKIMGAGGDEQFF. The CDR3 nucleotides read TGTGCCAGTAGTAAAATCATGGGGGCCGGTGGGGATGAGCAGTTCTTC.

The chain combines TRBV6-5 with TRBJ2-5; D unclear. In germline, CDR1 is MNHEY, CDR2 SVGAGI. Trimming removed 5 bases from V and 5 bases from J, with 9 bases in between. The CDR3 is 12 amino acids. CDR3 amino acids: CASSRYGETQYF. Written as DNA, the CDR3 is TGTGCCAGCAGTCGTTATGGGGAGACCCAGTACTTC.

In its sample, this clone was seen once. The chain joins TRBV29-1 to TRBJ2-6, with D possibly matching TRBD2 (5 bases). The germline CDR1 and CDR2 sequences are SQVTM and ANQGSEA. This CDR3 has 15 amino acids. The V gene lost 4 bases and the J gene lost 0 bases, with 10 bases spanning the gap. The CDR3 protein is CSVGELGSGANVLTF. In nucleotides, the CDR3 is TGCAGCGTTGGGGAGCTGGGCTCTGGGGCCAACGTCCTGACTTTC.

This clone came up once. The chain recombines TRBV11-2 with TRBJ2-7, with D unclear. Deletions cut 1 base from V and 7 bases from J, with 11 bases between. The CDR3 has 13 residues. Germline V gene lookup returns CDR1 SGHAT and CDR2 FQNNGV. The CDR3 sequence is CASSLVALGEQYF. As DNA, the CDR3 is TGTGCCAGCAGCTTAGTCGCCCTTGGGGAGCAGTACTTC. Combining the CDR3 with reference TRBV11-2 and TRBJ2-7 gives the whole variable domain EAGVAQSPRYKIIEKRQSVAFWCNPISGHATLYWYQQILGQGPKLLIQFQNNGVVDDSQLPKDRFSAERLKGVDSTLKIQPAKLEDSAVYLCASSLVALGEQYFGPGTRLTVT.

The V and J genes are TRBV7-9 and TRBJ2-7, with TRBD2 identical over 7 bases. Germline V lookup: CDR1 SEHNR, CDR2 FQNEAQ (reference sequence). The V segment lost 5 bases and the J segment 4 bases; nucleotides outside the gene matches: 8. The CDR3 is 14 amino acids. The chain's CDR3 is CASSQLATDYEQYF. Written as DNA, the CDR3 is TGTGCCAGCAGCCAACTAGCGACCGATTACGAGCAGTACTTC.

The chain combines TRBV29-1 with TRBJ2-7; 8 positions match TRBD2. In germline, CDR1 is SQVTM, CDR2 ANQGSEA. Unmatched junction bases numbered 12, after V lost 4 bases and J lost 4 bases. This CDR3 is built from 15 residues. The CDR3 DNA follows: TGCAGCGTTGGCACTAGCGGACCCAGGGTGTACGAGCAGTACTTC. This encodes CSVGTSGPRVYEQYF.

This chain links TRBV2 with TRBJ2-1; tentative D call: TRBD2 (6 bases). Trimming cost V 4 bases and J 8 bases, with 9 bases left between them. The CDR3 covers 12 residues. From germline, CDR1 is SNHLY and CDR2 FYNNEI. The CDR3 sequence is CASSGWRDEQFF. Written as DNA, the CDR3 is TGTGCCAGCAGTGGTTGGAGGGATGAGCAGTTCTTC. The whole variable domain, remainder taken from reference TRBV2 and TRBJ2-1, is EPEVTQTPSHQVTQMGQEVILRCVPISNHLYFYWYRQILGQKVEFLVSFYNNEISEKSEIFDDQFSVERPDGSNFTLKIRSTKLEDSAMYFCASSGWRDEQFFGPGTRLTVL.

V gene TRBV11-3 combines with J gene TRBJ2-7; D is perhaps TRBD1 or TRBD2 (5 bases each). Trimming took 1 base from V and 3 from J, leaving 10 bases between them. The CDR3 has 14 amino acids. The germline V gene encodes CDR1 SGHNT and CDR2 YENEEA. The CDR3 here is CASSLGGTDYEQYF. The CDR3 DNA is TGTGCCAGCAGCTTAGGAGGGACGGACTACGAGCAGTACTTC.

This chain connects TRBV5-1 to TRBJ2-1; the D gene is possibly TRBD1 (6 bases). The germline gives CDR1 SGHRS, CDR2 YFSETQ. V was trimmed by 4 bases and J by 7 bases, leaving 15 bases between them. This CDR3 region has 14 residues. The CDR3 sequence is CASSVNRVRNEQFF. For the CDR3, the DNA is TGCGCCAGCAGCGTAAACAGGGTGAGGAATGAGCAGTTCTTC.

The chain joins TRBV7-2 to TRBJ2-7; D is perhaps TRBD2 (6 bases). The CDR3 loop spans 13 amino acids. Germline V gene data show CDR1 as SGHTA and CDR2 as FQGNSA. V lost 3 bases and J lost 3, with 9 bases in between. CDR3 protein: CASSFGSGYEQYF. For the CDR3, the DNA is TGTGCCAGCAGCTTCGGGAGCGGCTACGAGCAGTACTTC.

V usage is TRBV27 and J usage is TRBJ1-5, with TRBD1 matching over 12 bases. The trim removed 5 bases at V and 2 bases at J, leaving 4 bases unmatched. The CDR3 runs 16 residues. CDR1 is MNHEY, CDR2 SMNVEV, per germline (reference sequence). CDR3 bases: TGTGCCAGCAGTACCGGGACAGGGGGCGGCAATCAGCCCCAGCATTTT. Residues: CASSTGTGGGNQPQHF.

This clone was seen a single time. This chain joins TRBV5-6 and TRBJ2-3; no definite D call. CDR1 and CDR2 (germline): SGHDT, YYEEEE. Trimming stripped 4 bases from V and 4 bases from J, with 13 bases between. The CDR3 has 14 amino acids. CDR3 in amino acids: CASSPPGTPDTQYF. The DNA of the CDR3 is TGTGCCAGCAGCCCCCCGGGTACGCCAGATACGCAGTATTTT. Together with reference TRBV5-6 and TRBJ2-3, the CDR3 gives the full variable domain: DAGVTQSPTHLIKTRGQQVTLRCSPKSGHDTVSWYQQALGQGPQFIFQYYEEEERQRGNFPDRFSGHQFPNYSSELNVNALLLGDSALYLCASSPPGTPDTQYFGPGTRLTVL.

CDR3: CASSQYRSYSYEQYF. The CDR3 DNA reads as TGTGCCAGCAGCCAGTACAGGTCCTACTCCTACGAGCAGTACTTC. The rearrangement uses TRBV14 and TRBJ2-7; D might be TRBD1 (5 bases). Per germline, CDR1 SGHDN and CDR2 FVKESK. The CDR3 runs 15 residues. V lost 3 bases and J lost 0, with 12 bases in between. The variable domain in full, with the rest retrieved from reference TRBV14 and TRBJ2-7, is EAGVTQFPSHSVIEKGQTVTLRCDPISGHDNLYWYRRVMGKEIKFLLHFVKESKQDESGMPNNRFLAERTGGTYSTLKVQPAELEDSGVYFCASSQYRSYSYEQYFGPGTRLTVT.